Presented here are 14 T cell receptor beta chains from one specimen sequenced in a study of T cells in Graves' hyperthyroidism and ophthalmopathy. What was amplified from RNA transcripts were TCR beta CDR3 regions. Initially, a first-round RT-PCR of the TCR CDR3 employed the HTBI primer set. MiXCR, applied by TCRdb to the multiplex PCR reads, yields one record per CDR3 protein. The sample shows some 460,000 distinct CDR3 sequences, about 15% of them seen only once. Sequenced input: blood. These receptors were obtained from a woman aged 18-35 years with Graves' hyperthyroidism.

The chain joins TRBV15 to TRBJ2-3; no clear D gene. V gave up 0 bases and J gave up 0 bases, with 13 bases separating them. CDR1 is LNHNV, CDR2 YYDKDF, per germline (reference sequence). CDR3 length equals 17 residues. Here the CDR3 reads CATSREMRRFSTDTQYF. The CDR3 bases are TGTGCCACCAGCAGAGAAATGCGACGGTTTAGCACAGATACGCAGTATTTT.

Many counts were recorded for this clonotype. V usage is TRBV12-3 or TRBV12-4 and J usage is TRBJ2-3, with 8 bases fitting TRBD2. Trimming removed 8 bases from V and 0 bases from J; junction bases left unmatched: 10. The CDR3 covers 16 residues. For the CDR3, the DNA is TGTGCCAGCGTAGGCGGGGGGCCTTCCAGCACAGATACGCAGTATTTT. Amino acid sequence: CASVGGGPSSTDTQYF.

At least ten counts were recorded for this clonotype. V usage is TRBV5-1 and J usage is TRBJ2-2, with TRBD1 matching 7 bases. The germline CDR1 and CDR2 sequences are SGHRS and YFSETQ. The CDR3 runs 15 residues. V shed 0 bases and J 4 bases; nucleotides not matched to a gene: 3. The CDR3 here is CASSLGQGFTGELFF. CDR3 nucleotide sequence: TGCGCCAGCAGCTTGGGACAGGGCTTCACCGGGGAGCTGTTTTTT.

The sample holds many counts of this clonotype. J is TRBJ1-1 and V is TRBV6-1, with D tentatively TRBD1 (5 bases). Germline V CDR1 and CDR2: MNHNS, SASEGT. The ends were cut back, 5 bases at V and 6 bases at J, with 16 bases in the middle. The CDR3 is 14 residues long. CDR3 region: CASSYPGGEAEAFF. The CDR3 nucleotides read TGTGCCAGCAGTTACCCCGGGGGGGAGGCTGAAGCTTTCTTT.

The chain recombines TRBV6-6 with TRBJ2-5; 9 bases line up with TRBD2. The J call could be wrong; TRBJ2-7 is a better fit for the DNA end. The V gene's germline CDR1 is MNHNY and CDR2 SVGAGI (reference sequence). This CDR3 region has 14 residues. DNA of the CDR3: TGTGCCAGCAGTTACTCTTCGACTAGCGGCGAGCAGTACTTC. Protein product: CASSYSSTSGEQYF.

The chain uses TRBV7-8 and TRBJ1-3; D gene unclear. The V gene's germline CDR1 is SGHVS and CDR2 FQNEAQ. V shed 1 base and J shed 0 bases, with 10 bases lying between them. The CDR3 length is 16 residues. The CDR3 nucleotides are TGTGCCAGCAGCTTAGGACGACCGATCTCTGGAAACACCATATATTTT. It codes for CASSLGRPISGNTIYF.

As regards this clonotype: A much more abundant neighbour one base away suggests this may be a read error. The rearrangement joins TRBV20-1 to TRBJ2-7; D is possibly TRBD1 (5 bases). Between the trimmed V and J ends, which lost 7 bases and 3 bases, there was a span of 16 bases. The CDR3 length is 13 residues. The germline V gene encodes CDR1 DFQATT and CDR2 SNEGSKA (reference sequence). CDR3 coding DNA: TGCAGTGTGAGAGCCAGGGTGGGCTACGAGCAGTACTTC. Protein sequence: CSVRARVGYEQYF.

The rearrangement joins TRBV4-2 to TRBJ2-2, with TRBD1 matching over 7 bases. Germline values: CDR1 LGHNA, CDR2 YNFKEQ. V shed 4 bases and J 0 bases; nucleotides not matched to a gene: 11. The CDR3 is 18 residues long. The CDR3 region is CASSLKGQDFANTGELFF. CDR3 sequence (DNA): TGTGCCAGCAGCCTGAAAGGACAGGACTTCGCGAACACCGGGGAGCTGTTTTTT.

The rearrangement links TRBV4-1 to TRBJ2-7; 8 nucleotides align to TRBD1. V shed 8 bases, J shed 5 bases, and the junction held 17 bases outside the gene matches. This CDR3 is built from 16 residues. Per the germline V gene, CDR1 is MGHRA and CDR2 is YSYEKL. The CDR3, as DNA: TGCGCCAGCTACGGTCGGAACGGACAGGGAGACAACGAGCAGTACTTC. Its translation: CASYGRNGQGDNEQYF.

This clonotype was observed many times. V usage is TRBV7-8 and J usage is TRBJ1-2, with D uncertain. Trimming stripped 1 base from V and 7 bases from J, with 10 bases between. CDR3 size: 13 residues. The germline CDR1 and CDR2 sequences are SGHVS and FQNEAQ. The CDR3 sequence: CASSLGPSGGYTF. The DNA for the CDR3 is TGTGCCAGCAGCTTAGGGCCCTCCGGTGGCTACACCTTC.

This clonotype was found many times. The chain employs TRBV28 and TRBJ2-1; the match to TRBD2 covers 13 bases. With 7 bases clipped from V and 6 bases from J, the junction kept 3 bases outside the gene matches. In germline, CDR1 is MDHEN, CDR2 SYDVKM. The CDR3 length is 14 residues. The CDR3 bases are TGTGCCAGCAAACGGACTAGCGGGAGCAATGAGCAGTTCTTC. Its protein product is CASKRTSGSNEQFF.

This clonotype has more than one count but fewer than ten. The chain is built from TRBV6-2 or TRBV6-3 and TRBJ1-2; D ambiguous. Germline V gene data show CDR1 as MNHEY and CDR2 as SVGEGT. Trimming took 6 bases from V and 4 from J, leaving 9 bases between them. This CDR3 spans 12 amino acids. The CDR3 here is CASRESSYGYTF. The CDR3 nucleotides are TGTGCCAGCAGAGAGAGCTCCTATGGCTACACCTTC.

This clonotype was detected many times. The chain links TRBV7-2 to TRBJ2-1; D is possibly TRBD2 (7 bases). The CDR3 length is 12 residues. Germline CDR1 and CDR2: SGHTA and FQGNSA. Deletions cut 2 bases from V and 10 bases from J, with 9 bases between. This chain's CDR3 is CASSLTGGEQFF. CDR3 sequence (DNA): TGTGCCAGCAGCTTAACGGGGGGCGAGCAGTTCTTC.

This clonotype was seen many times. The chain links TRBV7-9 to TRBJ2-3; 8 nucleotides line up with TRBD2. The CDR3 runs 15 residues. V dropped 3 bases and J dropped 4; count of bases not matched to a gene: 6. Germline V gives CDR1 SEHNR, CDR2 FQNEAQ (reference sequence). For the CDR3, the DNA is TGTGCCAGCAGCTTTCCGGGACTAGAGGCAGATACGCAGTATTTT. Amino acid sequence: CASSFPGLEADTQYF.